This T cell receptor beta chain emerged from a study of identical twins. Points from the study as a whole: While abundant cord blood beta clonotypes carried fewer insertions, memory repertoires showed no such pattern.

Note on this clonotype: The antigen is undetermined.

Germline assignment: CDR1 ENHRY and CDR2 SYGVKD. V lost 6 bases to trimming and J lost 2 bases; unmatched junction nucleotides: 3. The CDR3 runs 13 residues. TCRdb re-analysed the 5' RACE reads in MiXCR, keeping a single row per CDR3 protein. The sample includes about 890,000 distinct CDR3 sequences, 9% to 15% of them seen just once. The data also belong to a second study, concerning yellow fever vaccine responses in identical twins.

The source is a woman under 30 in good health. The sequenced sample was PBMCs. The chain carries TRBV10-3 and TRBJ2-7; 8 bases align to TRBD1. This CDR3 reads CAIRDRVTYEQYF. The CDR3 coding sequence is TGTGCCATCAGGGACAGGGTTACCTACGAGCAGTACTTC.